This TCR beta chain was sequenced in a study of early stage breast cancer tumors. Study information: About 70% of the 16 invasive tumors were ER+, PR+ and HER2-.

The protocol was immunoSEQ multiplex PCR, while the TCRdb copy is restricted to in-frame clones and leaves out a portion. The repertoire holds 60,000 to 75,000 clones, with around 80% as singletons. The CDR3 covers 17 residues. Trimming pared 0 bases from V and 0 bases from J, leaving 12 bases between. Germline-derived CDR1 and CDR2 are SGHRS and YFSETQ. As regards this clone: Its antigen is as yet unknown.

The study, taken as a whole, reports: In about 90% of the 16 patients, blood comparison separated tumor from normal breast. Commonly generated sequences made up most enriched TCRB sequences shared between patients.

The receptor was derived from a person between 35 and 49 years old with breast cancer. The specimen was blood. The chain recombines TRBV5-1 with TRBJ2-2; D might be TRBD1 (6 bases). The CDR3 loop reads CASSLGLGTTNTGELFF. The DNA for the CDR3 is TGCGCCAGCAGCTTGGGGTTGGGGACAACGAACACCGGGGAGCTGTTTTTT.